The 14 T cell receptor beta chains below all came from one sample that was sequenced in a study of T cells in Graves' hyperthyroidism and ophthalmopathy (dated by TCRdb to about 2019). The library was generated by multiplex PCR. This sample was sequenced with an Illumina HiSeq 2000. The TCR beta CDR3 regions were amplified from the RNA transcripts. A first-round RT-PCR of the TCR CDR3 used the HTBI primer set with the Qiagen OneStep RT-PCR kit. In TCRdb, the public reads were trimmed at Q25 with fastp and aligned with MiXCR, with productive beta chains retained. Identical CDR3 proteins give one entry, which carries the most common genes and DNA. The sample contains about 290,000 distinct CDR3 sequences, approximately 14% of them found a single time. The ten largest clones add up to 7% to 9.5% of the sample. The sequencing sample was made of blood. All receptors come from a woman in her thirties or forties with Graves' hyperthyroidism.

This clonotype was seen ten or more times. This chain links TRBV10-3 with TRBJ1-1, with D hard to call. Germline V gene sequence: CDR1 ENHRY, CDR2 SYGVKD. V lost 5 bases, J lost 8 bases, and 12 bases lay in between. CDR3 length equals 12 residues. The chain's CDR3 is CAISPNPEEAFF. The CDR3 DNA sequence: TGTGCCATCAGTCCGAATCCGGAGGAAGCTTTCTTT.

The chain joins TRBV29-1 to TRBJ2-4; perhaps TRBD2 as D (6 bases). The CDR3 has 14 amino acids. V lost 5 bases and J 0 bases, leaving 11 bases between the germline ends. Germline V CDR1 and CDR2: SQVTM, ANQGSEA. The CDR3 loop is CSVRETLAKNIQYF. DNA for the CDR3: TGCAGCGTTCGGGAGACTCTAGCCAAAAACATTCAGTACTTC.

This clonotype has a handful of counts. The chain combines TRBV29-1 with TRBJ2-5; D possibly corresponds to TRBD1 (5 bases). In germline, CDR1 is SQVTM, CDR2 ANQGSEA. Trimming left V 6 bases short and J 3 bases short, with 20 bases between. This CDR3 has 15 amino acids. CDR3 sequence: CSVEITGSAKETQYF. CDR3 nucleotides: TGCAGCGTAGAAATAACAGGCTCCGCAAAAGAGACCCAGTACTTC. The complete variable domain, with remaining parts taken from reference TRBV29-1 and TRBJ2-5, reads SAVISQKPSRDICQRGTSLTIQCQVDSQVTMMFWYRQQPGQSLTLIATANQGSEATYESGFVIDKFPISRPNLTFSTLTVSNMSPEDSSIYLCSVEITGSAKETQYFGPGTRLLVL.

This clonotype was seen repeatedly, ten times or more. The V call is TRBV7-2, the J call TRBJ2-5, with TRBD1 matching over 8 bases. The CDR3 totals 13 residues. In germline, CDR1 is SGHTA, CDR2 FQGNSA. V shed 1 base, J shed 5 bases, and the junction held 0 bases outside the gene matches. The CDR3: CASSLDRGETQYF. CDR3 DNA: TGTGCCAGCAGCTTAGACAGGGGGGAGACCCAGTACTTC.

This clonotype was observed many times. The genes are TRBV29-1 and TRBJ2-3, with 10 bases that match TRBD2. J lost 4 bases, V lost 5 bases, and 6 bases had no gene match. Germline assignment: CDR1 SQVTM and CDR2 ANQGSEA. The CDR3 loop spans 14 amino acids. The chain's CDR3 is CSVSSGSGADTQYF. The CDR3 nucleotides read TGCAGCGTTTCTAGCGGGAGTGGCGCAGATACGCAGTATTTT.

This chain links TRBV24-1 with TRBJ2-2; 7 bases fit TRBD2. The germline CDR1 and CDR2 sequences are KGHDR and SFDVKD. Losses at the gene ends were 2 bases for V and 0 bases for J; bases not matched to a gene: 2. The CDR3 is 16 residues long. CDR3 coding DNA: TGTGCCACCAGTGATTCGGGGACTACGAACACCGGGGAGCTGTTTTTT. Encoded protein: CATSDSGTTNTGELFF.

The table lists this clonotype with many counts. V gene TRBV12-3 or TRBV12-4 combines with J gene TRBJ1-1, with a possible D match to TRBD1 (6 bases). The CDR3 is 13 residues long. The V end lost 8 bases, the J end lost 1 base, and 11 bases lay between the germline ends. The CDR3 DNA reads TGTGCCAGCGGCCAGACAGGGAACACTGAAGCTTTCTTT. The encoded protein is CASGQTGNTEAFF.

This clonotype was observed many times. Here the CDR3 reads CASSVRVSYEQYF. For the CDR3, the DNA is TGTGCCAGCAGTGTTAGGGTCTCCTACGAGCAGTACTTC. The gene calls are TRBV28 and TRBJ2-7; D not resolved. Germline values: CDR1 MDHEN, CDR2 SYDVKM. With 5 bases removed from V and 0 bases from J, the gap between germline ends came to 8 bases. The CDR3 has 13 amino acids.

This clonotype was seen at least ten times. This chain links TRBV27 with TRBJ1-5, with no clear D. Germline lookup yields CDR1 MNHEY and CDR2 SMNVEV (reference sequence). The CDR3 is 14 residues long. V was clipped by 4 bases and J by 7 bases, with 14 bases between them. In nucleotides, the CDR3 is TGTGCCAGCAGTTCACGCCCCTCACGACAGCCCCAGCATTTT. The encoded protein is CASSSRPSRQPQHF.

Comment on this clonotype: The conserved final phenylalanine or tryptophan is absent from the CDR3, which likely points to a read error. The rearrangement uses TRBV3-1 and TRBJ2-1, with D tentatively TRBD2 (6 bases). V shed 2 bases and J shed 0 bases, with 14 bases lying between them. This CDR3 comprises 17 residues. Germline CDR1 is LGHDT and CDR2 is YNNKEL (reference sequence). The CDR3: CASSQLAEPSSYNEQFL. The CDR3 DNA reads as TGTGCCAGCAGCCAATTAGCGGAACCCTCCTCCTACAATGAGCAGTTCCTC.

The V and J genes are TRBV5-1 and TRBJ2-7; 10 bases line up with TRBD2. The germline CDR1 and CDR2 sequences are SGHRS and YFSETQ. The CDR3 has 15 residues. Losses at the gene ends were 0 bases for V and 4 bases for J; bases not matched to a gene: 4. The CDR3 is CASSLATSGAYEQYF. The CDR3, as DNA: TGCGCCAGCAGCTTGGCCACTAGCGGGGCTTACGAGCAGTACTTC.

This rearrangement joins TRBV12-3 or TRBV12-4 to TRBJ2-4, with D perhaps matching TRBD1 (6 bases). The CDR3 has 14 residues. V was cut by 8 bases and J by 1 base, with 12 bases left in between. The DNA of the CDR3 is TGTGCCAGCTCCTATGACAGGGCCAAAAACATTCAGTACTTC. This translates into CASSYDRAKNIQYF.

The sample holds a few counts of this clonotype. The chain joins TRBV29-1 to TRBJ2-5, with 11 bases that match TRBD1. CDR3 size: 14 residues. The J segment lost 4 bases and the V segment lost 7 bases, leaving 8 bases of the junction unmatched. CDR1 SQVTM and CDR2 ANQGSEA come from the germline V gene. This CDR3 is CSAWTGGFLETQYF. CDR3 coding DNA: TGCAGCGCTTGGACAGGGGGCTTTTTAGAGACCCAGTACTTC.

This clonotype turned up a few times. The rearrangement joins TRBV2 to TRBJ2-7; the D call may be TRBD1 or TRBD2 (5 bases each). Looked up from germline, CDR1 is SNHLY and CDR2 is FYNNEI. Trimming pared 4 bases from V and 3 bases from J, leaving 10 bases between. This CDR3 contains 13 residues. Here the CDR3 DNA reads TGTGCCAGCAGTGCCCGGGACCTCTACGAGCAGTACTTC. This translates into CASSARDLYEQYF.